This T cell receptor beta chain was sequenced during a study of T cell clonality in common variable immunodeficiency. Findings of the study overall: CVID subjects showed higher TCRbeta clonality than healthy controls. Reportedly, TCR beta sequences from common variable immunodeficiency showed fewer deletions and N-nucleotide insertions.

Control and CVID samples contributed equal amounts of genomic DNA. Repertoires were generated with immunoSEQ multiplex PCR, while TCRdb's copy carries only in-frame clones and drops some. The sample includes more than 55,000 clones, none of them occurring once. This clone was recorded at least ten times. The antigen is unknown. The read terminates 3 residues ahead of where the CDR3 ends, so the germline J gene completes it. Trimming at V came to 2 bases and at J to 4 bases, leaving 2 bases not matched to a gene. Germline assignment: CDR1 MNHEY and CDR2 SVGEGT. The CDR3 is made up of 14 amino acids. The V gene is TRBV6-2 or TRBV6-3, the J gene TRBJ1-2; 9 bases match TRBD1. What was sequenced was peripheral blood mononuclear cells. This clonotype originated in a person aged 18 to 70 in good health. The CDR3 loop reads CASSYGTGTYGYTF. Incomplete CDR3 DNA: TGTGCCAGCAGTTACGGGACAGGGACCTATGGC.